The clone carrying this T cell receptor (beta chain) was detected only a few times. A second 7 to 11 cycle PCR used barcoded and J-beta primers. Tags on each cDNA molecule came from a template-switch adaptor with 12 random nucleotides. Each CDR3 protein gets one entry after TCRdb re-called the 5' RACE reads with MiXCR. The data hold about 830,000 distinct CDR3 sequences, with nearly 60% observed a single time. Staff drew around 10 milliliters of peripheral blood from each donor. This sample was included in a study of blood T cells in healthy people across ages. Germline V gene sequence: CDR1 DFQATT, CDR2 SNEGSKA (reference sequence). The ends lost 0 bases at V and 2 bases at J; junction bases unmatched: 4. The length of the CDR3 is 15 residues.

The clonotype originates from a man aged 25-40 years in good health. The chain joins TRBV20-1 to TRBJ2-1; TRBD2 agrees at 7 bases. The sample comprised blood. The CDR3 is CSARELAGTYNEQFF. The CDR3 nucleotides are TGCAGTGCTAGAGAATTAGCGGGTACCTACAATGAGCAGTTCTTC.